Listed below are T cell receptor beta chains from one sample, sequenced in a study of CD8 T cells in ankylosing spondylitis. TCRdb recomputed calls from the 5' RACE reads with MiXCR, one row per CDR3 protein. The sample consists of around 250,000 distinct CDR3 sequences, 15% to 20% of them appearing once. Sequencing was done on a sample of blood, either unsorted or a sorted T cell fraction (not recorded which). Every receptor here comes from a male donor with ankylosing spondylitis or in good health (not recorded which). The CDR3 runs from the conserved cysteine through the conserved F or W. Each record gives: J gene, clone size, V gene, CDR3 protein. Clone size is not always given. Where it is, it says once, few, many or a class for expanded clones.

J gene: TRBJ1-5; clone size: NA; V gene: TRBV12-3/TRBV12-4; CDR3 protein: CASSFSTTGQHF
J gene: TRBJ1-1; clone size: NA; V gene: TRBV7-2; CDR3 protein: CASSLGATGFIEAFF
J gene: TRBJ2-6; clone size: NA; V gene: TRBV29-1; CDR3 protein: CSVEEVIPSGANVLTF
J gene: TRBJ2-5; clone size: NA; V gene: TRBV7-2; CDR3 protein: CASSSGGGWGETQYF
J gene: TRBJ2-6; clone size: many; V gene: TRBV29-1; CDR3 protein: CSARQGDSGANVLTF
J gene: TRBJ2-1; clone size: few; V gene: TRBV7-3; CDR3 protein: CASSLIYRASYNEQFF
J gene: TRBJ1-5; clone size: few; V gene: TRBV2; CDR3 protein: CASSLTENSNQPQHF
J gene: TRBJ2-7; clone size: few; V gene: TRBV20-1; CDR3 protein: CSARDMAF
J gene: TRBJ2-1; clone size: few; V gene: TRBV19; CDR3 protein: CASSLTKSEQFF
J gene: TRBJ2-2; clone size: few; V gene: TRBV20-1; CDR3 protein: CSARFGGGELFF
J gene: TRBJ2-3; clone size: few; V gene: TRBV7-9; CDR3 protein: CASSSSSGDTQYF
J gene: TRBJ1-1; clone size: many; V gene: TRBV5-1; CDR3 protein: CASSLDRVGTEAFF
J gene: TRBJ2-1; clone size: NA; V gene: TRBV20-1; CDR3 protein: CSARTSGSDEQFF
J gene: TRBJ2-2; clone size: NA; V gene: TRBV29-1; CDR3 protein: CSAIPEETNTGELFF
J gene: TRBJ2-7; clone size: few; V gene: TRBV3-1; CDR3 protein: CASASGTSYEQYF
J gene: TRBJ2-7; clone size: NA; V gene: TRBV7-6; CDR3 protein: CASSPIGSAEQYF
J gene: TRBJ2-2; clone size: NA; V gene: TRBV29-1; CDR3 protein: CSVPWQGWPGELFF
J gene: TRBJ2-7; clone size: NA; V gene: TRBV5-1; CDR3 protein: CASSLPAGNTYEQYF
J gene: TRBJ2-7; clone size: NA; V gene: TRBV12-3/TRBV12-4; CDR3 protein: CASSYGAGGPYEQYF
J gene: TRBJ2-7; clone size: NA; V gene: TRBV29-1; CDR3 protein: CSVEGLAGGTSSYEQYF
J gene: TRBJ2-2; clone size: few; V gene: TRBV3-1; CDR3 protein: CASSHAGGNTGELFF
J gene: TRBJ2-1; clone size: many; V gene: TRBV7-2; CDR3 protein: CASSLGLAGGEQFF
J gene: TRBJ2-3; clone size: once; V gene: TRBV29-1; CDR3 protein: CSVGTADTQYF
J gene: TRBJ2-5; clone size: NA; V gene: TRBV7-9; CDR3 protein: CASGPRTSWETQYF
J gene: TRBJ2-7; clone size: few; V gene: TRBV20-1; CDR3 protein: CSALPTDRAIYEQYF
J gene: TRBJ2-7; clone size: NA; V gene: TRBV12-3/TRBV12-4; CDR3 protein: CASSPQQLFGEQYF
J gene: TRBJ2-2; clone size: NA; V gene: TRBV6-5; CDR3 protein: CASSYGPIRELFF
J gene: TRBJ2-1; clone size: many; V gene: TRBV12-3/TRBV12-4; CDR3 protein: CASREEGLNEQFF
J gene: TRBJ2-1; clone size: few; V gene: TRBV27; CDR3 protein: CASSLGSGGVSYNEQFF